This entry lists 20 T cell receptor beta chains sequenced from one sample in a study of technical replicates of blood from a handful of donors. Method: immunoSEQ multiplex PCR; TCRdb's copy keeps in-frame clones and lacks some. The sample lists tens of thousands of clones; about nine tenths were seen once. The source material was T cells isolated from PBMCs. These receptors all stem from a human donor in good health.

The chain is built from TRBV21-1 and TRBJ1-2; the table's D call, TRBD1, has no DNA check behind it. TRBV21-1 is a pseudogene. CDR3 length: 14 residues. The CDR3 sequence: CASKRSNRRKKNLF. The DNA of the CDR3 is TGTGCCAGCAAAAGATCGAACAGGAGAAAAAAAAATCTCTTC.

This clone has a single count. V and J are TRBV27 and TRBJ2-6; D is unresolved. V lost 4 bases and J lost 3, with 4 bases in between. In germline, CDR1 is MNHEY, CDR2 SMNVEV (reference sequence). The CDR3 is made up of 13 amino acids. The CDR3 region is CASSSGGANVLTF. CDR3 bases: TGTGCCAGCAGTTCGGGTGGGGCCAACGTCCTGACTTTC.

This chain connects TRBV10-3 to TRBJ1-1; no clear D gene. CDR3 length: 13 amino acids. The V end was cut by 8 bases, the J end by 6 bases, with 16 bases between. Germline loops: CDR1 ENHRY, CDR2 SYGVKD. As DNA, the CDR3 is TGTGCCATCTCCGACCGGCACGGGGCTGAAGCTTTCTTT. Translated: CAISDRHGAEAFF.

The rearrangement links TRBV5-4 to TRBJ2-7; tentatively, D is TRBD2 (6 bases). Trimming took off 4 bases at V and 5 bases at J, with 13 bases between the two ends. Looked up from germline, CDR1 is SGHNT and CDR2 is YYREEE (reference sequence). The CDR3 is 13 residues long. Here the CDR3 reads CASSPAPGDEQYF. For the CDR3, the DNA is TGTGCCAGCAGCCCCGCTCCGGGAGACGAGCAGTACTTC.

The sample holds one count of this clone. The CDR3 DNA is TGTGCCAGTAGTCCAGGACTAGCGGCCTACGAGCAGTACTTC. Translation: CASSPGLAAYEQYF. V usage is TRBV19 and J usage is TRBJ2-7, with TRBD2 matching over 10 bases. The J segment lost 2 bases and the V segment lost 5 bases, leaving 3 bases of the junction unmatched. The germline V gene has CDR1 LNHDA and CDR2 SQIVND (reference sequence). The CDR3 loop spans 14 amino acids.

The chain employs TRBV19 and TRBJ2-6; 10 bases line up with TRBD2. V trimming: 5 bases; J trimming: 4 bases; junction bases outside the gene matches: 11. The CDR3 length is 18 residues. The germline CDR1 and CDR2 sequences are LNHDA and SQIVND (reference sequence). CDR3 DNA: TGTGCCAGTAGTCTCCTAGCGGGAGACGCCTCGGGGGCCAACGTCCTGACTTTC. This gives the protein CASSLLAGDASGANVLTF.

As DNA, the CDR3 is TGTGCCAGTAGTTTCTCGCGACTAGCATATGCACACAATGAGCAGTTCTTC. It specifies CASSFSRLAYAHNEQFF. The chain couples TRBV19 to TRBJ2-1; 7 bases line up with TRBD2. The CDR3 length is 17 residues. Germline assignment: CDR1 LNHDA and CDR2 SQIVND (reference sequence). V was pared by 5 bases and J by 5 bases, with 15 bases of the junction left unmatched.

The chain recombines TRBV28 with TRBJ1-5; 9 bases line up with TRBD1. The V gene's germline CDR1 is MDHEN and CDR2 SYDVKM. The V and J ends lost 6 bases and 4 bases, in that order; junction bases with no gene match: 4. CDR3 length: 14 residues. The CDR3 nucleotides are TGTGCCAGCAGCTCCGGGACAGGGAATCAGCCCCAGCATTTT. This gives the protein CASSSGTGNQPQHF.

The chain links TRBV5-1 to TRBJ1-3; TRBD1 is a possible D gene (5 bases). CDR1 is SGHRS, CDR2 YFSETQ, per germline. The V end lost 5 bases, the J end lost 6 bases, and 12 bases lay between the germline ends. The CDR3 length is 13 residues. The CDR3 nucleotides read TGCGCCAGCAGAACCGGGGGGGAAAACACCATATATTTT. This sequence encodes CASRTGGENTIYF.

This clone was recorded a few times. The chain uses TRBV16 and TRBJ1-1; TRBD1 is a possible D gene (6 bases). The germline V and J ends were trimmed by 3 bases and 8 bases, with 10 bases remaining between them. The germline CDR1 and CDR2 sequences are KGHSY and FQNENV. The CDR3 runs to 12 residues. CDR3 sequence: CASSQPDREAFF. The CDR3 DNA reads TGTGCCAGCAGCCAGCCAGACAGGGAAGCTTTCTTT. The full variable domain, its missing parts supplied by reference TRBV16 and TRBJ1-1, is GEEVAQTPKHLVRGEGQKAKLYCAPIKGHSYVFWYQQVLKNEFKFLISFQNENVFDETGMPKERFSAKCLPNSPCSLEIQATKLEDSAVYFCASSQPDREAFFGQGTRLTVV.

The chain uses TRBV11-2 and TRBJ2-7; no definite D call. The V end lost 2 bases, the J end lost 3 bases, and 23 bases lay between the germline ends. This CDR3 is 18 amino acids long. CDR1 and CDR2 from the germline V gene are SGHAT and FQNNGV. CDR3 nucleotides: TGTGCCAGCAGCTTAAGTAACGTTTACGTGTACAGTAGCTACGAGCAGTACTTC. This gives the protein CASSLSNVYVYSSYEQYF.

The DNA for the CDR3 is TGTGCCTGGGGCGGGATCCAGTACGAGCAGTACTTC. It is translated as CAWGGIQYEQYF. The chain combines TRBV30 with TRBJ2-7; D might be TRBD2 (6 bases). V shed 5 bases and J shed 4 bases, with 12 bases lying between them. There are 12 residues in the CDR3. Germline loops: CDR1 GTSNPN, CDR2 SVGIG (reference sequence).

This rearrangement joins TRBV6-1 to TRBJ2-1; 12 bases map to TRBD2. Trimming at V came to 10 bases and at J to 7 bases, leaving 8 bases not matched to a gene. Germline V lookup: CDR1 MNHNS, CDR2 SASEGT. The CDR3 is made up of 14 amino acids. The CDR3 is CATMTSGRFNEQFF. In DNA, the CDR3 is TGTGCCACCATGACTAGCGGGAGATTTAATGAGCAGTTCTTC.

The chain is built from TRBV7-9 and TRBJ2-7; TRBD2 matches at 11 bases. CDR1 is SEHNR, CDR2 FQNEAQ, per germline (reference sequence). V shed 5 bases and J 4 bases; nucleotides not matched to a gene: 4. The CDR3 runs 14 residues. The CDR3 reads CASSDGLAGYEQYF. CDR3 sequence (DNA): TGTGCCAGCAGCGATGGACTAGCGGGTTACGAGCAGTACTTC.

This chain uses TRBV6-5 with TRBJ2-5; D is perhaps TRBD2 (5 bases). The DNA end lines up better with TRBJ2-7; the J call may be wrong. The germline V gene encodes CDR1 MNHEY and CDR2 SVGAGI. The CDR3 spans 15 residues. In nucleotides, the CDR3 is TGTGCCAGCAGTCCCCTTAACCCCATTGAGGGCGAGCAGTACTTC. Protein: CASSPLNPIEGEQYF.

The V and J genes are TRBV6-1 and TRBJ2-3, with D maybe TRBD2 (6 bases). Germline CDR1 MNHNS, CDR2 SASEGT. Deletions cut 7 bases from V and 5 bases from J, with 16 bases between. This CDR3 spans 14 amino acids. CDR3 sequence: CASNVKREVDTQYF. The CDR3, as DNA: TGTGCCAGCAATGTGAAGAGGGAGGTAGATACGCAGTATTTT.

This chain joins TRBV7-9 and TRBJ2-5; 8 bases are shared with TRBD2. With 4 bases clipped from V and 5 bases from J, the junction kept 12 bases outside the gene matches. Germline loops: CDR1 SEHNR, CDR2 FQNEAQ (reference sequence). The length of the CDR3 is 16 residues. CDR3: CASSSTRTSGGETQYF. DNA of the CDR3: TGTGCCAGCAGCTCAACCCGTACTAGCGGCGGCGAGACCCAGTACTTC.

This chain links TRBV6-6 with TRBJ2-7; TRBD2 matches at 7 bases. Per the germline V gene, CDR1 is MNHNY and CDR2 is SVGAGI (reference sequence). This CDR3 has 15 residues. J lost 6 bases, V lost 7 bases, and 15 bases had no gene match. CDR3 DNA sequence: TGTGCCAGCACCCCCCGGGGGAGGGAAAGGGCCGAGCAGTACTTC. This sequence encodes CASTPRGRERAEQYF.

This clone came up a few times. The rearrangement links TRBV10-1 to TRBJ1-1; D not resolved. The CDR3 totals 13 residues. Trimming removed 0 bases at V and 4 bases at J, with 6 bases between. Germline loops: CDR1 WNHNN, CDR2 SYGVQD (reference sequence). CDR3 coding DNA: TGCGCCAGCAGTGAGTCGAGGGTCACTGAAGCTTTCTTT. It encodes CASSESRVTEAFF.

The rearrangement uses TRBV29-1 and TRBJ1-2, with D maybe TRBD1 (6 bases). The CDR3 covers 11 residues. Germline V gives CDR1 SQVTM, CDR2 ANQGSEA. The V end was cut by 4 bases, the J end by 4 bases, with 7 bases between. CDR3 in amino acids: CSVGTVYGYTF. The CDR3, as DNA: TGCAGCGTTGGGACAGTCTATGGCTACACCTTC. The whole variable domain, remainder taken from reference TRBV29-1 and TRBJ1-2, is SAVISQKPSRDICQRGTSLTIQCQVDSQVTMMFWYRQQPGQSLTLIATANQGSEATYESGFVIDKFPISRPNLTFSTLTVSNMSPEDSSIYLCSVGTVYGYTFGSGTRLTVV.